This TCR beta chain was found in a study of T cells in Graves' hyperthyroidism and ophthalmopathy. Amplification of TCR beta CDR3 regions was performed using RNA transcripts as template. Initially, a first-round RT-PCR of the TCR CDR3 employed the HTBI primer set. TCRdb analysed the multiplex PCR reads with MiXCR anew, one entry per CDR3 protein. The data contain roughly 600,000 distinct CDR3 sequences, 14% of them singletons. V gave up 2 bases and J gave up 3 bases, with 11 bases separating them. Germline V gene sequence: CDR1 MNHEY, CDR2 SVGAGI. CDR3 size: 15 residues. The sample holds many counts of this clonotype.

The sequenced sample consisted of blood. The chain recombines TRBV6-5 with TRBJ1-5; D is undetermined. The TCR was taken from a woman aged 45-60 years with Graves' ophthalmopathy. Here the CDR3 DNA reads TGTGCCAGCAGTTACACGCCGGGGAACAATCAGCCCCAGCATTTT. Amino acid sequence: CASSYTPGNNQPQHF.